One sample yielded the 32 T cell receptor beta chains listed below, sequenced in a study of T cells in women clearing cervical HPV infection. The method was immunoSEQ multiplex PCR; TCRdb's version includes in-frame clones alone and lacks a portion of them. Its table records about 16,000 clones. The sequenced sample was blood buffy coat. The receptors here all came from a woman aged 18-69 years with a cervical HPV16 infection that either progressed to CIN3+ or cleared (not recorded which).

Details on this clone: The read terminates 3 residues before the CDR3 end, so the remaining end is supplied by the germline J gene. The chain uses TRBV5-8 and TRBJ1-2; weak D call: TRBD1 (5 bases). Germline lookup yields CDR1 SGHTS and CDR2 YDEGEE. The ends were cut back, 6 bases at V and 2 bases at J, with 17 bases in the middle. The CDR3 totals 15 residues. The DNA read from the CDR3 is TGTGCCAGCACCCCGGCACGCAGGGTGAACTATGGC. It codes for CASTPARRVNYG. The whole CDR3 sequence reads CASTPARRVNYGYTF. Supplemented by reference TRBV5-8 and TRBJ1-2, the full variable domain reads EAGVTQSPTHLIKTRGQQATLRCSPISGHTSVYWYQQALGLGLQFLLWYDEGEERNRGNFPPRFSGRQFPNYSSELNVNALELEDSALYLCASTPARRVNYGYTFGSGTRLTVV.

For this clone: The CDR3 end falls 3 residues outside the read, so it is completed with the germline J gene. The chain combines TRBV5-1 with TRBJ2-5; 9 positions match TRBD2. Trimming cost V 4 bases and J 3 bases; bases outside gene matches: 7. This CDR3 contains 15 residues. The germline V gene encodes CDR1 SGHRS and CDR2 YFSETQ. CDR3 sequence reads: CASSLGTSTKETQYF. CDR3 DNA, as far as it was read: TGCGCCAGCAGCCTGGGGACTAGCACCAAAGAGACC. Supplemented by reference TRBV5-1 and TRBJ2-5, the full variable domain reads KAGVTQTPRYLIKTRGQQVTLSCSPISGHRSVSWYQQTPGQGLQFLFEYFSETQRNKGNFPGRFSGRQFSNSRSEMNVSTLELGDSALYLCASSLGTSTKETQYFGPGTRLLVL.

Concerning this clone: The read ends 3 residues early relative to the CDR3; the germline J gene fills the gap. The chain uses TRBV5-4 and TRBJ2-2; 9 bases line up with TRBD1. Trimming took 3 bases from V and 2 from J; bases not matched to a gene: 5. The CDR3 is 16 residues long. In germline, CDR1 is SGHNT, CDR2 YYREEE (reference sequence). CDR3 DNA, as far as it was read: TGTGCCAGCAGCTCCGGGACAGGGAGCAACACCGGGGAG. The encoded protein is CASSSGTGSNTGE. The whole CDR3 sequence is CASSSGTGSNTGELFF.

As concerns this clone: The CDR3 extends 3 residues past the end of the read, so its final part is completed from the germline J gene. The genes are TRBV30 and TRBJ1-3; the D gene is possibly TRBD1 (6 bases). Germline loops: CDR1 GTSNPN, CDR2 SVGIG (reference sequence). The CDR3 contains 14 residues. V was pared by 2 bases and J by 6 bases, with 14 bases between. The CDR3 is CAWSQGRGLNTIYF. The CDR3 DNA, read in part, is TGTGCCTGGAGTCAAGGCAGGGGCTTAAACACC.

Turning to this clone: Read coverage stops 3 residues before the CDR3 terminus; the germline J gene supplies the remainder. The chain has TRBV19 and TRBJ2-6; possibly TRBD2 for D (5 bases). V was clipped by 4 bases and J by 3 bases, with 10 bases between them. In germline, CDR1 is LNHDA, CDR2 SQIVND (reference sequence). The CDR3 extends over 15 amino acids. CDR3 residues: CASSTAGDGANVLTF. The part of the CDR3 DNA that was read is TGTGCCAGTAGTACCGCGGGCGATGGGGCCAACGTC.

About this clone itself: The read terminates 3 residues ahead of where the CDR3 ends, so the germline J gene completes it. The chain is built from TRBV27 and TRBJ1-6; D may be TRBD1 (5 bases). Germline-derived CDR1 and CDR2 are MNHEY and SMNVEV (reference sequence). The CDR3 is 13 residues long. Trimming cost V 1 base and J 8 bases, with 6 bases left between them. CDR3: CASSLLGDSPLHF. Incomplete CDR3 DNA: TGTGCCAGCAGTTTATTAGGGGATTCACCC.

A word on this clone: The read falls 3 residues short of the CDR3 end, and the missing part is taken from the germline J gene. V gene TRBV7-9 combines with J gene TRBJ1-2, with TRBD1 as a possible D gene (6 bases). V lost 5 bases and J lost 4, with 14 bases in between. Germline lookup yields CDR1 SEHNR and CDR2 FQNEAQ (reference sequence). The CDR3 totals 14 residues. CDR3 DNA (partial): TGTGCCAGCAGCAACCCGGACAGATTCTATGGC. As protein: CASSNPDRFYG. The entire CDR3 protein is CASSNPDRFYGYTF.

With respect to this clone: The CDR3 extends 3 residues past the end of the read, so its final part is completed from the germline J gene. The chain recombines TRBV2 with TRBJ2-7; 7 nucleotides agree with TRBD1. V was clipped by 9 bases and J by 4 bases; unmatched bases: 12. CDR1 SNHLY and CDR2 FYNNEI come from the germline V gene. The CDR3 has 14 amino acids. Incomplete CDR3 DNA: TGTGCCAGGGCGTCCGGGACAGCCCCTTACGAG. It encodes CARASGTAPYE. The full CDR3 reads CARASGTAPYEQYF.

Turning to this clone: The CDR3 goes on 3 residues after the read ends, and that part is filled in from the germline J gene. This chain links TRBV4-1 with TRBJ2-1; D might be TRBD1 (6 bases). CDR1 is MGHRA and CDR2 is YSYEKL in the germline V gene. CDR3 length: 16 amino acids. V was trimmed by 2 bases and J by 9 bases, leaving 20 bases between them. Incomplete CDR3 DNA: TGCGCCAGCAGCCAAACCTCTAACAGGGAAGTCGTTGAG. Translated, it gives CASSQTSNREVVE. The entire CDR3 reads CASSQTSNREVVEQFF.

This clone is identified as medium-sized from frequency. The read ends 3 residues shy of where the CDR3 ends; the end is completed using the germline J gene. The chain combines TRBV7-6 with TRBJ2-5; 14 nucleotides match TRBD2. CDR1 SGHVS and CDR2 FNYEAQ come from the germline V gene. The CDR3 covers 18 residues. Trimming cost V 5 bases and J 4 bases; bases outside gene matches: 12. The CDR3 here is CASSRLAGGPLSGETQYF. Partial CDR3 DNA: TGTGCCAGCAGCAGACTAGCGGGGGGGCCATTAAGCGGAGAGACC.

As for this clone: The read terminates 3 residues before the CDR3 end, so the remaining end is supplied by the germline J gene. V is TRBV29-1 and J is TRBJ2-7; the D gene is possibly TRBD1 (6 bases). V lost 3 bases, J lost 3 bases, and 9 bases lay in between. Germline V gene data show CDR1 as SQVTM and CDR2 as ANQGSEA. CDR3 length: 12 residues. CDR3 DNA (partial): TGCAGCGTTGAGAAGGGGGACTACGAG. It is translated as CSVEKGDYE. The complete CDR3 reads CSVEKGDYEQYF.

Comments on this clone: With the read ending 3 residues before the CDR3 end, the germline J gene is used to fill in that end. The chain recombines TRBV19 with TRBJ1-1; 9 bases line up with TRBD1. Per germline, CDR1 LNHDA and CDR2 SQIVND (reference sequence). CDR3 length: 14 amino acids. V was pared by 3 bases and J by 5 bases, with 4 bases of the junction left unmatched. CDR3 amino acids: CASSMTGGGTEAFF. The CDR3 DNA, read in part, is TGTGCCAGTAGTATGACAGGGGGAGGGACTGAA.

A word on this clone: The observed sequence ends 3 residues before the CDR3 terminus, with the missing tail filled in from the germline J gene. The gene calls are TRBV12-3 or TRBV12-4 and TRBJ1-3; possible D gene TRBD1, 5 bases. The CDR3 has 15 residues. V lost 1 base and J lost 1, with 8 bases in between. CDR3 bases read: TGTGCCAGCAGTTTAGGTCAGGGATCTGGAAACACC. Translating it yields CASSLGQGSGNT. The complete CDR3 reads CASSLGQGSGNTIYF.

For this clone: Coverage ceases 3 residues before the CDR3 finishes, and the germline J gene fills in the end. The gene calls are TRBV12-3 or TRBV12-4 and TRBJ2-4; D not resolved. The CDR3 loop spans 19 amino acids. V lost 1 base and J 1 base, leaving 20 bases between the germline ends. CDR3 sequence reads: CASSLEPRFQQTAKNIQYF. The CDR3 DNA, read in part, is TGTGCCAGCAGTTTAGAACCCAGGTTCCAACAAACGGCCAAAAACATT.

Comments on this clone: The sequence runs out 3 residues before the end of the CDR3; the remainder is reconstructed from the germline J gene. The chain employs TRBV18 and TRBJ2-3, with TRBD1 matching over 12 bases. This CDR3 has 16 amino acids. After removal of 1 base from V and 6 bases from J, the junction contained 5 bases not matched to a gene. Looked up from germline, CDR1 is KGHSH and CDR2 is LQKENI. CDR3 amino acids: CASSPRDRGQRDTQYF. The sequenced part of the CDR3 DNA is TGTGCCAGCTCACCACGGGACAGGGGGCAAAGGGATACG.

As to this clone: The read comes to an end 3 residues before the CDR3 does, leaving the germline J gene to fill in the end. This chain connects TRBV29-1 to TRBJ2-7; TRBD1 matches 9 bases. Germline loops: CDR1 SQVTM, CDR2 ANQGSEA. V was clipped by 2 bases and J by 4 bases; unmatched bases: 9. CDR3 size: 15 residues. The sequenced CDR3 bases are TGCAGCGTTGAATTTGGGCGGACAGGGGCTTACGAG. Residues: CSVEFGRTGAYE. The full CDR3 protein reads CSVEFGRTGAYEQYF.

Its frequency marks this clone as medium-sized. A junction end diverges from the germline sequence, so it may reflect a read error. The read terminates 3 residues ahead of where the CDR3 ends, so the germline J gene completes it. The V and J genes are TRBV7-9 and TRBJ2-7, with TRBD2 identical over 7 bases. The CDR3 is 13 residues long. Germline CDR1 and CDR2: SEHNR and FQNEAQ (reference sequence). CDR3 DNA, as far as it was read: TGTGCCAGCAGGGCGACTAGCTCCAACGAG. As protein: CASRATSSNE. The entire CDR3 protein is CASRATSSNEQYF.

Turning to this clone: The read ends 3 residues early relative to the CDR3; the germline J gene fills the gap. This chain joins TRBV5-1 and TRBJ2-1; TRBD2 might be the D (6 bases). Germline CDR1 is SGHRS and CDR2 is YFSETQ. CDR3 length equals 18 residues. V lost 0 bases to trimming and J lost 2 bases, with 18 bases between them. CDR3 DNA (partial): TGCGCCAGCAGCTTGGAGGCTTTTGGGACTTACACCTACAATGAG. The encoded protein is CASSLEAFGTYTYNE. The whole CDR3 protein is CASSLEAFGTYTYNEQFF.

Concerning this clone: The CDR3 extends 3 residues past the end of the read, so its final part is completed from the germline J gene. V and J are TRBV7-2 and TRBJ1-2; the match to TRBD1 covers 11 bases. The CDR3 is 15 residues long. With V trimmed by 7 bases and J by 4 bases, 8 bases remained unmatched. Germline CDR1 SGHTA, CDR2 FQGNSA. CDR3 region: CASNQRDRGFYGYTF. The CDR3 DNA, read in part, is TGTGCCAGCAACCAACGGGACAGGGGGTTCTATGGC.

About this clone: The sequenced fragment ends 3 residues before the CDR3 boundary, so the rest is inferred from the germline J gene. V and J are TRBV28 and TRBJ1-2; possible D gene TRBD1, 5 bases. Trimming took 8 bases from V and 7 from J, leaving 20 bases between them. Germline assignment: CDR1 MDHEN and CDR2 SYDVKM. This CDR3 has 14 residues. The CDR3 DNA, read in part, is TGTGCCAGCCATAGACGGGACCGGGACTTTGGC. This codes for CASHRRDRDFG. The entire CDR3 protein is CASHRRDRDFGYTF.

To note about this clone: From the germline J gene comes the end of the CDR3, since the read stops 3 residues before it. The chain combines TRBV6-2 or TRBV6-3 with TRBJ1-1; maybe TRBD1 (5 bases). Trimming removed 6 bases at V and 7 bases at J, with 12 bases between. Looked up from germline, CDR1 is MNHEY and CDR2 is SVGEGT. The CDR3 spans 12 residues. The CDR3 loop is CASRPTGVEAFF. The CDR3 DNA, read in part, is TGTGCCAGCAGGCCCACGGGGGTTGAA.

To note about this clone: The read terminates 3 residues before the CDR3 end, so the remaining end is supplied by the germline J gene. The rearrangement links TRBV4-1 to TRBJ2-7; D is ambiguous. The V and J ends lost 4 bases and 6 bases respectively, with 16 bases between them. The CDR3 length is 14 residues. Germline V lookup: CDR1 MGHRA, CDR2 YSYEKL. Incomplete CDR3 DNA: TGCGCCAGCAGCCTTCAATCCAGGTATGGCGAG. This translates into CASSLQSRYGE. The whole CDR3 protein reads CASSLQSRYGEQYF.

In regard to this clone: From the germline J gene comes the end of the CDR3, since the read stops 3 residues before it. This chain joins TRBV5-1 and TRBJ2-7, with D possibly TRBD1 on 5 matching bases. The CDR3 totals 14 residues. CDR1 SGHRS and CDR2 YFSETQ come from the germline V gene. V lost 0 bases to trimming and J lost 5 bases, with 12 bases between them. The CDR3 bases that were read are TGCGCCAGCAGCTTGGATCAGGGATATGACGAG. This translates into CASSLDQGYDE. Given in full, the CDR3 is CASSLDQGYDEQYF.

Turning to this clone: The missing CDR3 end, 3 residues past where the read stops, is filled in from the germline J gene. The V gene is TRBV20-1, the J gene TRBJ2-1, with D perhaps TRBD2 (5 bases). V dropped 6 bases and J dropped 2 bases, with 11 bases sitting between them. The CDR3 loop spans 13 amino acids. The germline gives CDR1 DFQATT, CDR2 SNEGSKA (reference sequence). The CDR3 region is CSAPEGPYNEQFF. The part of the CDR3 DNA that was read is TGCAGTGCCCCTGAGGGTCCCTACAATGAG.

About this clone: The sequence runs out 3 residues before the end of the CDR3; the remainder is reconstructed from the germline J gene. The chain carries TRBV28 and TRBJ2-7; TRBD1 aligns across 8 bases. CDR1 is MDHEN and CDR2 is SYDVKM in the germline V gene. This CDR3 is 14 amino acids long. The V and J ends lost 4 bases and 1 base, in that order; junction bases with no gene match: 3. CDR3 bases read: TGTGCCAGCAGTTACGACAGGGGTTCCTACGAG. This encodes CASSYDRGSYE. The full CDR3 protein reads CASSYDRGSYEQYF.

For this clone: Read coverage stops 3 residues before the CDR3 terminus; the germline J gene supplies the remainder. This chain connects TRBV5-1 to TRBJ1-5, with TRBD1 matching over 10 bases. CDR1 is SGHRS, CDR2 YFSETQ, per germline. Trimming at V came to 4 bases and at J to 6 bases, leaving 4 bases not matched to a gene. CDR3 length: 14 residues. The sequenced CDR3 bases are TGCGCCAGCAGCCCCGGGACAGGGGTTCAGCCC. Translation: CASSPGTGVQP. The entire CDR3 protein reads CASSPGTGVQPQHF.

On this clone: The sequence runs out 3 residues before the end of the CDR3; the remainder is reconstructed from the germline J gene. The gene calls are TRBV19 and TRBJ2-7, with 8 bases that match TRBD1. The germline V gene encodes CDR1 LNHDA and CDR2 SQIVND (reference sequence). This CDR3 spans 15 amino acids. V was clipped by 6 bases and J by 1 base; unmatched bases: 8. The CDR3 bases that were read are TGTGCCAGTAGCCTACAGGGGGGCAGATCCTACGAG. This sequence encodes CASSLQGGRSYE. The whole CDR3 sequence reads CASSLQGGRSYEQYF.

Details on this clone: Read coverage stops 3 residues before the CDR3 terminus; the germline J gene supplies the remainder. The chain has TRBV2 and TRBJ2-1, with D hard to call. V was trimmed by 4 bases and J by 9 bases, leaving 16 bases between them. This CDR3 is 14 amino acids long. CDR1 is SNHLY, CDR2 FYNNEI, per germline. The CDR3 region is CASSVEVTIGEQFF. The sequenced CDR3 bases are TGTGCCAGCAGTGTTGAAGTGACAATAGGTGAG.

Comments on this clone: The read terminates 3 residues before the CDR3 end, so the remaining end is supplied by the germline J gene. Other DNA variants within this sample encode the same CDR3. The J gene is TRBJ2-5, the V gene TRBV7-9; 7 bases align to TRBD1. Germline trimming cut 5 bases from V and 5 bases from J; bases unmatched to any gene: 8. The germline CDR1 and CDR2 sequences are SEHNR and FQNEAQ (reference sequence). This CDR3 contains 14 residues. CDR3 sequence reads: CASSTGQPTETQYF. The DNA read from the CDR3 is TGTGCCAGCAGCACGGGACAGCCTACGGAGACC.

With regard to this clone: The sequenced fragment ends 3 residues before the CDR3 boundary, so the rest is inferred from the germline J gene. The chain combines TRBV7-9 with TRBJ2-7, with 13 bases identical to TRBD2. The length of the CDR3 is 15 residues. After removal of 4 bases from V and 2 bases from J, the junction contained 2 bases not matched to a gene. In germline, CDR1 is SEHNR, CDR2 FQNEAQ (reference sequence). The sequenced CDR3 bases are TGTGCCAGCAGCTCCGGGACTAGCGGGGCCTACGAG. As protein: CASSSGTSGAYE. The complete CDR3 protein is CASSSGTSGAYEQYF.

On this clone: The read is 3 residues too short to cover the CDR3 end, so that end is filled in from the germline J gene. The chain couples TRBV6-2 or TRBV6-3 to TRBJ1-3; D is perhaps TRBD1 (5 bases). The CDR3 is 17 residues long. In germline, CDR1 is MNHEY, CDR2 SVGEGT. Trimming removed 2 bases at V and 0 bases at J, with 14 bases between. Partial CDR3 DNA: TGTGCCAGCAGTTACAGGACAAAGAGATTCTCTGGAAACACC. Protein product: CASSYRTKRFSGNT. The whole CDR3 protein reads CASSYRTKRFSGNTIYF.

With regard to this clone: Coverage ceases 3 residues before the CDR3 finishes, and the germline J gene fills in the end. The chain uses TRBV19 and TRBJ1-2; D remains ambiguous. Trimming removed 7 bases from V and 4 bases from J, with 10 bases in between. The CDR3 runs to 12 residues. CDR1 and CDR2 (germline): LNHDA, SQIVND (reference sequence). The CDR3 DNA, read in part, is TGTGCCAGTACTCAGACTCTCTATGGC. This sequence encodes CASTQTLYG. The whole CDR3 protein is CASTQTLYGYTF. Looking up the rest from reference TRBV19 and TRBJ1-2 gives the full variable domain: DGGITQSPKYLFRKEGQNVTLSCEQNLNHDAMYWYRQDPGQGLRLIYYSQIVNDFQKGDIAEGYSVSREKKESFPLTVTSAQKNPTAFYLCASTQTLYGYTFGSGTRLTVV.